The 6 T cell receptor beta chains in this list originate from one sample, sequenced in a study of Tregs in tolerant kidney transplant recipients. Libraries were prepared by immunoSEQ multiplex PCR; TCRdb keeps only in-frame clonotypes and omits some of them. This table holds about 73,000 clones, 80% to 95% found once. The sample here was Tregs from blood, taken before the transplant. The receptors stem from a human donor who received a combined kidney and bone marrow transplant.

This chain links TRBV4-2 with TRBJ2-7; the match to TRBD2 covers 8 bases. This CDR3 is built from 15 residues. Losses at the gene ends were 1 base for V and 0 bases for J; bases not matched to a gene: 2. The germline gives CDR1 LGHNA, CDR2 YNFKEQ. CDR3 in amino acids: CASSQVLAASYEQYF. In nucleotides, the CDR3 is TGTGCCAGCAGCCAAGTACTAGCGGCCTCCTACGAGCAGTACTTC.

In this sample, this clone turned up once. Here the CDR3 DNA reads TGTGCCAGCAGCCCCTTAACCAGTAGTCAAGGCGGGGAGCTGTTTTTT. Translated, it gives CASSPLTSSQGGELFF. The chain uses TRBV5-4 and TRBJ2-2; the D is unclear. V was cut by 4 bases and J by 7 bases, with 20 bases left in between. The germline V gene encodes CDR1 SGHNT and CDR2 YYREEE (reference sequence). The CDR3 length is 16 residues.

The V call is TRBV18, the J call TRBJ2-2, with 8 bases fitting TRBD2. Losses at the gene ends were 2 bases for V and 1 base for J; bases not matched to a gene: 3. In germline, CDR1 is KGHSH, CDR2 LQKENI. The CDR3 has 16 amino acids. The CDR3 spells CASSPYSGRNTGELFF. In DNA, the CDR3 is TGTGCCAGCTCACCATACAGCGGGAGGAACACCGGGGAGCTGTTTTTT.

The chain is built from TRBV30 and TRBJ1-5; 7 bases match TRBD1. The germline CDR1 and CDR2 sequences are GTSNPN and SVGIG (reference sequence). Trimming at V came to 2 bases and at J to 0 bases, leaving 4 bases not matched to a gene. The CDR3 covers 15 residues. Here the CDR3 DNA reads TGTGCCTGGAGTAGAGACAGGGATAGCAATCAGCCCCAGCATTTT. This translates into CAWSRDRDSNQPQHF.

The V call is TRBV19, the J call TRBJ1-5, with D uncertain. The germline V gene encodes CDR1 LNHDA and CDR2 SQIVND (reference sequence). The CDR3 has 16 amino acids. V was clipped by 5 bases and J by 5 bases, with 19 bases between them. CDR3 coding DNA: TGTGCCAGTAGTCCCTACCTCGGGGATGGGTATCAGCCCCAGCATTTT. Translation gives CASSPYLGDGYQPQHF.

The chain joins TRBV27 to TRBJ2-5, with D maybe TRBD1 (5 bases). Germline V gene sequence: CDR1 MNHEY, CDR2 SMNVEV (reference sequence). The CDR3 is 13 residues long. Trimming removed 4 bases from V and 1 base from J, with 7 bases in between. CDR3 region: CASSYGAQETQYF. DNA of the CDR3: TGTGCCAGCAGTTATGGGGCCCAAGAGACCCAGTACTTC.